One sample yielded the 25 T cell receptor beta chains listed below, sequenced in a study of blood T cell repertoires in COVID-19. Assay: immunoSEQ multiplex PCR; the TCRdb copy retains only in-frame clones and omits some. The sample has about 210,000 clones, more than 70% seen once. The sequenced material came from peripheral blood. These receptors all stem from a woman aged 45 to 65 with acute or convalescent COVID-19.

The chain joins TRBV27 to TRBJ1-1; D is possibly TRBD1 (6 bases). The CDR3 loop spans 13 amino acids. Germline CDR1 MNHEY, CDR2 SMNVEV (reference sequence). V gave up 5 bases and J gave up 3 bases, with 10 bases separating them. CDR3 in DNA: TGTGCCAGCAGTCCTCAGGGGTACACTGAAGCTTTCTTT. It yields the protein CASSPQGYTEAFF.

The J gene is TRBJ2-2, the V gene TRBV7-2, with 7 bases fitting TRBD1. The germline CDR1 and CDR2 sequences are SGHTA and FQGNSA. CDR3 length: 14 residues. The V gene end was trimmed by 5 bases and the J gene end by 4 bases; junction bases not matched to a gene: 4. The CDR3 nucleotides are TGTGCCAGCAGCCGGGACAGTGTCACCGGGGAGCTGTTTTTT. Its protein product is CASSRDSVTGELFF.

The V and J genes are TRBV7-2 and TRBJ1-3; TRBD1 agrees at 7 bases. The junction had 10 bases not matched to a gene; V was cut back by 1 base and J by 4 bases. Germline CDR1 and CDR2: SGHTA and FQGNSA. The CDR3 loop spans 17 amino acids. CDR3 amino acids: CASSLGVQWTGGNTIYF. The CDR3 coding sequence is TGTGCCAGCAGCTTAGGGGTACAGTGGACAGGAGGAAACACCATATATTTT.

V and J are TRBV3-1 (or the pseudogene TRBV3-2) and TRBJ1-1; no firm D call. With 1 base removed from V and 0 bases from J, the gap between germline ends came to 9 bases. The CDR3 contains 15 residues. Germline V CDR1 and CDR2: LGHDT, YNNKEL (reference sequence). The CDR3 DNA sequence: TGTGCCAGCAGCCAAGTTTTGGCAATGAACACTGAAGCTTTCTTT. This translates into CASSQVLAMNTEAFF.

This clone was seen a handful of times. The CDR3 region is CASSPGTGGTEAFF. In DNA form, the CDR3 reads TGTGCCAGCAGTCCCGGGACAGGGGGCACTGAAGCTTTCTTT. The J gene is TRBJ1-1, the V gene TRBV6-5, with 11 positions matching TRBD1. This CDR3 contains 14 residues. CDR1 and CDR2 (germline): MNHEY, SVGAGI. The ends lost 5 bases at V and 4 bases at J; junction bases unmatched: 3.

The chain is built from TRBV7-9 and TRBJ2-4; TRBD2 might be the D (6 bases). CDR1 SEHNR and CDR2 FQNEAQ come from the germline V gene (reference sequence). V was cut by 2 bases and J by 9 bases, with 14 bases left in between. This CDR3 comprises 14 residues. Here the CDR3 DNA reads TGTGCCAGCAGCTTATCCGGGACGGAGGGCATTCAGTACTTC. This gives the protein CASSLSGTEGIQYF. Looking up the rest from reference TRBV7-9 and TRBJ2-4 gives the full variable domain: DTGVSQNPRHKITKRGQNVTFRCDPISEHNRLYWYRQTLGQGPEFLTYFQNEAQLEKSRLLSDRFSAERPKGSFSTLEIQRTEQGDSAMYLCASSLSGTEGIQYFGAGTRLSVL.

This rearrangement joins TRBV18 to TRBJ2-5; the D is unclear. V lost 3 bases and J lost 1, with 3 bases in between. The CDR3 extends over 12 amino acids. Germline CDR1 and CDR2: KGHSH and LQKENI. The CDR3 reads CASSPRQETQYF. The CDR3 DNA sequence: TGTGCCAGCTCACCGCGCCAAGAGACCCAGTACTTC.

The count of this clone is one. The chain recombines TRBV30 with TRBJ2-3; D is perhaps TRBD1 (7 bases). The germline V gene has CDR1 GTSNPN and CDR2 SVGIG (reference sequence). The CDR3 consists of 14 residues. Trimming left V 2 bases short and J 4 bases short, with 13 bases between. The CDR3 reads CAWSSSRGADTQYF. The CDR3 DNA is TGTGCCTGGAGTTCGTCCAGGGGGGCAGATACGCAGTATTTT.

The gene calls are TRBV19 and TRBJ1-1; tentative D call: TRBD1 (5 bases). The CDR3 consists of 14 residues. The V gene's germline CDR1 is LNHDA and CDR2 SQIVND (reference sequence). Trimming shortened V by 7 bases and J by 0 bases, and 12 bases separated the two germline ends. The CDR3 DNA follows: TGTGCCAGTAAATTAGCGGGGCTGAACACTGAAGCTTTCTTT. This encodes CASKLAGLNTEAFF.

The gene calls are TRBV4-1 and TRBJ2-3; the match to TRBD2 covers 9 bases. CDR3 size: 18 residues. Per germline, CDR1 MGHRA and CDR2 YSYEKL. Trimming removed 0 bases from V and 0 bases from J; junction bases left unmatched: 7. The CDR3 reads CASSQDPPTSGSTDTQYF. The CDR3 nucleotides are TGCGCCAGCAGCCAAGATCCCCCGACTAGCGGCAGCACAGATACGCAGTATTTT.

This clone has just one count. The chain's CDR3 is CSVARTASYEQYF. DNA for the CDR3: TGCAGCGTTGCAAGGACAGCCAGCTACGAGCAGTACTTC. This sequence joins TRBV29-1 and TRBJ2-7, with a tentative D call TRBD1 (6 bases). Germline V gives CDR1 SQVTM, CDR2 ANQGSEA. The CDR3 has 13 amino acids. V was shortened by 4 bases and J by 3 bases, with 13 bases between the two germline ends.

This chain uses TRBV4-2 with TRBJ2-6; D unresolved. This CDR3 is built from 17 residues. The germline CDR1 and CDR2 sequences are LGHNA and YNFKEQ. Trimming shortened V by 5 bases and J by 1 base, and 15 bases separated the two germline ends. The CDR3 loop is CASSKGLSWSGANVLTF. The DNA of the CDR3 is TGTGCCAGCAGCAAAGGGCTTTCCTGGTCTGGGGCCAACGTCCTGACTTTC.

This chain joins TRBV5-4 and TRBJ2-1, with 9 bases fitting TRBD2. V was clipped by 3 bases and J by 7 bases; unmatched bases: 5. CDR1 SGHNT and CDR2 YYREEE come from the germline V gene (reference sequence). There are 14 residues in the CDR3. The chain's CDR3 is CASSWGTSLNEQFF. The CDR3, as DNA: TGTGCCAGCAGCTGGGGGACTAGCTTGAATGAGCAGTTCTTC.

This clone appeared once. The CDR3 spells CASSFSTDTQYF. The CDR3 DNA sequence: TGTGCCAGCAGCTTTAGTACAGATACGCAGTATTTT. V is TRBV5-4 and J is TRBJ2-3, with D unclear. The germline V and J ends were trimmed by 2 bases and 3 bases, with 4 bases remaining between them. Germline CDR1 reads SGHNT; CDR2 reads YYREEE (reference sequence). This CDR3 comprises 12 residues. The variable domain in full, completed from reference TRBV5-4 and TRBJ2-3, reads ETGVTQSPTHLIKTRGQQVTLRCSSQSGHNTVSWYQQALGQGPQFIFQYYREEENGRGNFPPRFSGLQFPNYSSELNVNALELDDSALYLCASSFSTDTQYFGPGTRLTVL.

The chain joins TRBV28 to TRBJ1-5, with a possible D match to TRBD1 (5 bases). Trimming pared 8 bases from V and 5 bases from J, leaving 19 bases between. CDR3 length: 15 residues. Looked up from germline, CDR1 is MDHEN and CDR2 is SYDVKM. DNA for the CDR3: TGTGCCAGCGAACATCTCGGGGAGGGACATCAGCCCCAGCATTTT. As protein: CASEHLGEGHQPQHF. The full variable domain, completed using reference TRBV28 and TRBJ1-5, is DVKVTQSSRYLVKRTGEKVFLECVQDMDHENMFWYRQDPGLGLRLIYFSYDVKMKEKGDIPEGYSVSREKKERFSLILESASTNQTSMYLCASEHLGEGHQPQHFGDGTRLSIL.

CDR3 nucleotides: TGTGCCACCAGAGGGGCAGGGAAGGTATACTTC. Translating it yields CATRGAGKVYF. The rearrangement joins TRBV24-1 to TRBJ2-7, with D possibly being TRBD1 (5 bases). Trimming shortened V by 7 bases and J by 13 bases, and 16 bases separated the two germline ends. The germline V gene has CDR1 KGHDR and CDR2 SFDVKD. This CDR3 spans 11 amino acids.

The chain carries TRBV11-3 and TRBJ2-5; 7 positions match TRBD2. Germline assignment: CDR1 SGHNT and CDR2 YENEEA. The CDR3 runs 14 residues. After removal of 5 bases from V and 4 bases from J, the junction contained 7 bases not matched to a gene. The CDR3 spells CASSPTSVGETQYF. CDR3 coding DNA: TGTGCCAGCAGCCCCACTAGCGTGGGAGAGACCCAGTACTTC.

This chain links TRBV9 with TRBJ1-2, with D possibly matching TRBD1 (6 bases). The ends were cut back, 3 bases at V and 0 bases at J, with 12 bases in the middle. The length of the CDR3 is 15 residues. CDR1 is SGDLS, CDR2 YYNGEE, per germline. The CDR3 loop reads CASSADRPANYGYTF. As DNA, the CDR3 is TGTGCCAGCAGCGCCGACAGGCCCGCTAACTATGGCTACACCTTC. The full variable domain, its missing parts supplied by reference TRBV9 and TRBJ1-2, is DSGVTQTPKHLITATGQRVTLRCSPRSGDLSVYWYQQSLDQGLQFLIQYYNGEERAKGNILERFSAQQFPDLHSELNLSSLELGDSALYFCASSADRPANYGYTFGSGTRLTVV.

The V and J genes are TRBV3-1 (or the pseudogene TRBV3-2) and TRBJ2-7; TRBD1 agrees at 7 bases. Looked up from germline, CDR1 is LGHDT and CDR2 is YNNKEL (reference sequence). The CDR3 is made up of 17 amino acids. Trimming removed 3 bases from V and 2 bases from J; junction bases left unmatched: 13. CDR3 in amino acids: CASSQLPTGSWAYEQYF. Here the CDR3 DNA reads TGTGCCAGCAGCCAGCTCCCGACAGGGTCTTGGGCCTACGAGCAGTACTTC.

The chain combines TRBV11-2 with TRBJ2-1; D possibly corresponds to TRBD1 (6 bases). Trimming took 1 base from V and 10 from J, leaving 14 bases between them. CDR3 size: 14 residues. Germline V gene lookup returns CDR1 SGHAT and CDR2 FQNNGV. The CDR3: CASSLVGAPGEQFF. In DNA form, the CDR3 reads TGTGCCAGCAGCTTAGTGGGGGCACCCGGGGAGCAGTTCTTC. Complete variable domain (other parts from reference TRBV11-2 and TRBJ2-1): EAGVAQSPRYKIIEKRQSVAFWCNPISGHATLYWYQQILGQGPKLLIQFQNNGVVDDSQLPKDRFSAERLKGVDSTLKIQPAKLEDSAVYLCASSLVGAPGEQFFGPGTRLTVL.

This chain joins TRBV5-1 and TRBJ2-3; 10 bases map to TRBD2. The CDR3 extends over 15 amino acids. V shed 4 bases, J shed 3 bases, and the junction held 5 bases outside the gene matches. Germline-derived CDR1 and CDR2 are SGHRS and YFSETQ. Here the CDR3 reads CASSLLAGATDTQYF. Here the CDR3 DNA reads TGCGCCAGCAGCCTTCTAGCGGGAGCAACAGATACGCAGTATTTT.

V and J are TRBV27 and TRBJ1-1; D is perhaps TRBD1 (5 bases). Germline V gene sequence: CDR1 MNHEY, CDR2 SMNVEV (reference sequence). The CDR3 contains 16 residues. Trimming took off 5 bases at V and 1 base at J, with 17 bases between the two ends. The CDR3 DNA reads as TGTGCCAGCAGTGCCTGGGACCACGGGAGGAACACTGAAGCTTTCTTT. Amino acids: CASSAWDHGRNTEAFF.

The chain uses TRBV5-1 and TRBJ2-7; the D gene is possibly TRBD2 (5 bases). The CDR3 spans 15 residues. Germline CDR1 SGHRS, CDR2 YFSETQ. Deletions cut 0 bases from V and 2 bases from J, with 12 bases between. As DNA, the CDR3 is TGCGCCAGCAGCTTGGCCTATGGACTTACCTACGAGCAGTACTTC. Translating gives CASSLAYGLTYEQYF. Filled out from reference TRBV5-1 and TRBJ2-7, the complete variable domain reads KAGVTQTPRYLIKTRGQQVTLSCSPISGHRSVSWYQQTPGQGLQFLFEYFSETQRNKGNFPGRFSGRQFSNSRSEMNVSTLELGDSALYLCASSLAYGLTYEQYFGPGTRLTVT.

CDR3 amino acids: CASNPTGLARTYEQYF. The CDR3 bases are TGTGCCAGCAACCCGACAGGACTAGCGCGGACCTACGAGCAGTACTTC. V gene TRBV11-2 combines with J gene TRBJ2-7; 9 bases align to TRBD2. CDR1 SGHAT and CDR2 FQNNGV come from the germline V gene. CDR3 length equals 16 residues. V was pared by 7 bases and J by 2 bases, with 12 bases of the junction left unmatched.

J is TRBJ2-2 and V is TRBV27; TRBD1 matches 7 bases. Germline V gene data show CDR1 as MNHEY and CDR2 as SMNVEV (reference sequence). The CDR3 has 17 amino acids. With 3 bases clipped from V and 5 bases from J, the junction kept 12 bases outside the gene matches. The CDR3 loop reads CASSFSMAEGATGELFF. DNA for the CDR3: TGTGCCAGCAGTTTTTCCATGGCAGAGGGGGCTACCGGGGAGCTGTTTTTT.